Below, 25 T cell receptor beta chains from the same sample are listed, as sequenced in a study of siplizumab effects on memory and regulatory T cells. TCRdb keeps only in-frame clones here, not all; method: immunoSEQ multiplex PCR. The table includes some 120,000 clones, about 94% detected once. The sequenced material came from non-Treg CD4+ T cells sorted from blood. The receptors derive from a human donor in good health.

The J gene is TRBJ2-5, the V gene TRBV7-9; TRBD2 aligns across 10 bases. The CDR3 runs to 15 residues. After removal of 5 bases from V and 4 bases from J, the junction contained 7 bases not matched to a gene. CDR1 SEHNR and CDR2 FQNEAQ come from the germline V gene (reference sequence). The CDR3 sequence: CASSTGTSASETQYF. As DNA, the CDR3 is TGTGCCAGCAGCACCGGGACTAGCGCTTCAGAGACCCAGTACTTC.

The J gene is TRBJ2-1, the V gene TRBV18; D unclear. There are 13 residues in the CDR3. The germline CDR1 and CDR2 sequences are KGHSH and LQKENI. Trimming cost V 2 bases and J 9 bases, with 11 bases left between them. The CDR3 nucleotides are TGTGCCAGCTCACCAGACGAAGGGTCTGAGCAGTTCTTC. Its protein product is CASSPDEGSEQFF.

The chain recombines TRBV5-1 with TRBJ1-3; D call uncertain. Trimming took 4 bases from V and 4 from J, leaving 12 bases between them. The germline V gene encodes CDR1 SGHRS and CDR2 YFSETQ. The CDR3 is 14 residues long. CDR3 nucleotide sequence: TGCGCCAGCAGCCCAACGTCCGGGGGAAACACCATATATTTT. It encodes CASSPTSGGNTIYF.

This chain connects TRBV6-5 to TRBJ1-2; D is ambiguous. This CDR3 has 10 amino acids. Germline V CDR1 and CDR2: MNHEY, SVGAGI. V was pared by 5 bases and J by 8 bases, with 6 bases between. CDR3 bases: TGTGCCAGCAGTGAATGGGGCTACACCTTC. It is translated as CASSEWGYTF.

The chain has TRBV7-8 and TRBJ1-4; 10 bases align to TRBD1. Germline assignment: CDR1 SGHVS and CDR2 FQNEAQ. The J segment lost 7 bases and the V segment lost 0 bases, leaving 5 bases of the junction unmatched. The CDR3 has 16 amino acids. CDR3 sequence (DNA): TGTGCCAGCAGCTTAGCGACAGGGGGCGGGGGTGAAAAACTGTTTTTT. This codes for CASSLATGGGGEKLFF.

V and J are TRBV30 and TRBJ1-2; tentative D call: TRBD1 (6 bases). The CDR3 loop spans 13 amino acids. The germline V and J ends were trimmed by 3 bases and 8 bases, with 16 bases remaining between them. In germline, CDR1 is GTSNPN, CDR2 SVGIG (reference sequence). As DNA, the CDR3 is TGTGCCTGGAGCCTTGGGACATCTGGGGGCTACACCTTC. Protein: CAWSLGTSGGYTF. The full variable domain, completed using reference TRBV30 and TRBJ1-2, is SQTIHQWPATLVQPVGSPLSLECTVEGTSNPNLYWYRQAAGRGLQLLFYSVGIGQISSEVPQNLSASRPQDRQFILSSKKLLLSDSGFYLCAWSLGTSGGYTFGSGTRLTVV.

The genes are TRBV7-2 and TRBJ1-2; TRBD1 aligns across 10 bases. Looked up from germline, CDR1 is SGHTA and CDR2 is FQGNSA. V gave up 3 bases and J gave up 4 bases; unmatched junction bases: 5. The CDR3 runs to 15 residues. The CDR3 is CASSFDRGPGYGYTF. The DNA of the CDR3 is TGTGCCAGCAGCTTCGACAGGGGGCCGGGCTATGGCTACACCTTC.

This clone has a handful of counts. The chain carries TRBV6-5 and TRBJ2-7, with 13 bases aligning to TRBD2. The V gene's germline CDR1 is MNHEY and CDR2 SVGAGI. V dropped 2 bases and J dropped 11; count of bases not matched to a gene: 9. The CDR3 covers 15 residues. CDR3 loop: CASSYGGTSGTAEYF. CDR3 nucleotide sequence: TGTGCCAGCAGTTACGGAGGGACTAGCGGGACGGCCGAGTACTTC.

The chain carries TRBV6-1 and TRBJ1-5; tentative D call: TRBD1 (5 bases). V was trimmed by 5 bases and J by 7 bases, leaving 15 bases between them. The CDR3 contains 14 residues. Germline CDR1 reads MNHNS; CDR2 reads SASEGT. CDR3 bases: TGTGCCAGCAGTAGCAGGGTAAGGGAGCAGCCCCAGCATTTT. This translates into CASSSRVREQPQHF.

The rearrangement joins TRBV6-6 to TRBJ1-2; D remains ambiguous. The CDR3 runs to 13 residues. Trimming removed 4 bases at V and 0 bases at J, with 6 bases between. Germline V CDR1 and CDR2: MNHNY, SVGAGI (reference sequence). CDR3 nucleotides: TGTGCCAGCAGTTTTAGGTCTAACTATGGCTACACCTTC. It is translated as CASSFRSNYGYTF.

The chain has TRBV5-1 and TRBJ2-7, with 8 bases identical to TRBD2. There are 15 residues in the CDR3. The germline CDR1 and CDR2 sequences are SGHRS and YFSETQ. The V and J ends lost 3 bases and 6 bases, in that order; junction bases with no gene match: 11. CDR3 loop: CASSSGEAGVGEQYF. CDR3 nucleotides: TGCGCCAGCAGCTCCGGGGAAGCGGGAGTTGGCGAGCAGTACTTC.

This rearrangement joins TRBV5-1 to TRBJ2-7; unclear D gene. This CDR3 has 13 residues. CDR1 is SGHRS, CDR2 YFSETQ, per germline. Trimming stripped 3 bases from V and 4 bases from J, with 11 bases between. The CDR3 DNA is TGCGCCAGCAGCTCAGAAGGGTCGTACGAGCAGTACTTC. This encodes CASSSEGSYEQYF.

The V call is TRBV18, the J call TRBJ2-5, with 10 bases matching TRBD1. This CDR3 is 15 amino acids long. V shed 6 bases and J 4 bases; nucleotides not matched to a gene: 8. The germline V gene has CDR1 KGHSH and CDR2 LQKENI. CDR3 DNA sequence: TGTGCCAGCTCCCCCGGGACAGGGGTCGGAGAGACCCAGTACTTC. It is translated as CASSPGTGVGETQYF.

This chain links TRBV5-1 with TRBJ1-1; a weak D match, TRBD1 (6 bases). Trimming took off 4 bases at V and 5 bases at J, with 18 bases between the two ends. Per germline, CDR1 SGHRS and CDR2 YFSETQ. CDR3 length equals 15 residues. The DNA for the CDR3 is TGCGCCAGCAGCGCCGACAGGTTCCGTGGGACTGAAGCTTTCTTT. Translated: CASSADRFRGTEAFF. Using reference TRBV5-1 and TRBJ1-1 for the parts outside the CDR3, the full variable domain is KAGVTQTPRYLIKTRGQQVTLSCSPISGHRSVSWYQQTPGQGLQFLFEYFSETQRNKGNFPGRFSGRQFSNSRSEMNVSTLELGDSALYLCASSADRFRGTEAFFGQGTRLTVV.

V gene TRBV7-3 combines with J gene TRBJ2-5, with 11 bases lining up with TRBD1. The V and J ends lost 3 bases and 5 bases, in that order; junction bases with no gene match: 8. Looked up from germline, CDR1 is SGHTA and CDR2 is FQGTGA. The CDR3 runs to 16 residues. The CDR3 coding sequence is TGTGCCAGCAGCTTCCTAGGACAGGGGGCATACGAGACCCAGTACTTC. Amino acid sequence: CASSFLGQGAYETQYF.

This chain connects TRBV21-1 to TRBJ2-7. TRBV21-1 is a pseudogene. The CDR3 is 17 amino acids. CDR3 amino acids: CASSSLHGIIRSYEQYF. CDR3 coding DNA: TGTGCCAGCAGCAGCCTCCATGGGATTATCCGGAGCTACGAGCAGTACTTC.

The rearrangement joins TRBV9 to TRBJ1-4, with D possibly TRBD1 on 5 matching bases. CDR3 size: 15 residues. V lost 4 bases to trimming and J lost 0 bases, with 10 bases between them. From germline, CDR1 is SGDLS and CDR2 YYNGEE. The CDR3 loop is CASSFTGTTNEKLFF. The CDR3, as DNA: TGTGCCAGCAGCTTTACAGGTACAACTAATGAAAAACTGTTTTTT.

This chain connects TRBV9 to TRBJ2-3; 7 bases agree with TRBD1. Losses at the gene ends were 4 bases for V and 2 bases for J; bases not matched to a gene: 10. Germline CDR1 reads SGDLS; CDR2 reads YYNGEE. The CDR3 has 16 amino acids. CDR3 coding DNA: TGTGCCAGCAGCTCACGACCGGGACAGTACACAGATACGCAGTATTTT. Its protein product is CASSSRPGQYTDTQYF.

V is TRBV7-9 and J is TRBJ2-5; maybe TRBD2 (5 bases). This CDR3 is 15 amino acids long. CDR1 is SEHNR, CDR2 FQNEAQ, per germline (reference sequence). The ends were cut back, 5 bases at V and 5 bases at J, with 18 bases in the middle. The CDR3 DNA reads TGTGCCAGCAGCCGGGCTGGGAGCGGCGGGGAGACCCAGTACTTC. This gives the protein CASSRAGSGGETQYF. Based on the CDR3 plus reference TRBV7-9 and TRBJ2-5, the full variable domain is DTGVSQNPRHKITKRGQNVTFRCDPISEHNRLYWYRQTLGQGPEFLTYFQNEAQLEKSRLLSDRFSAERPKGSFSTLEIQRTEQGDSAMYLCASSRAGSGGETQYFGPGTRLLVL.

The chain combines TRBV9 with TRBJ1-1, with D maybe TRBD1 (6 bases). This CDR3 has 15 amino acids. Trimming pared 0 bases from V and 0 bases from J, leaving 9 bases between. Germline CDR1 and CDR2: SGDLS and YYNGEE. The CDR3 DNA is TGTGCCAGCAGCGTAGTTGACAGGATGAACACTGAAGCTTTCTTT. Protein: CASSVVDRMNTEAFF.

V and J are TRBV6-6 and TRBJ2-7; D is tentatively TRBD1 or TRBD2 (5 bases each). CDR3 length: 13 residues. The V gene's germline CDR1 is MNHNY and CDR2 SVGAGI (reference sequence). With 11 bases removed from V and 7 bases from J, the gap between germline ends came to 21 bases. The CDR3, as DNA: TGTGCCGGGCGTAGGGACGGGGAGAGGGAGCAGTACTTC. This codes for CAGRRDGEREQYF.

Points on this clone: The same CDR3 also results from other DNA sequences found in this sample. The rearrangement uses TRBV19 and TRBJ2-5, with a possible D match to TRBD1 (6 bases). The V end was cut by 2 bases, the J end by 0 bases, with 7 bases between. This CDR3 contains 14 residues. Germline lookup yields CDR1 LNHDA and CDR2 SQIVND (reference sequence). Written as DNA, the CDR3 is TGTGCCAGTAGTATACAGGGGAACCAAGAGACCCAGTACTTC. Its protein product is CASSIQGNQETQYF.

V and J are TRBV30 and TRBJ2-5; D remains ambiguous. Looked up from germline, CDR1 is GTSNPN and CDR2 is SVGIG (reference sequence). Trimming stripped 0 bases from V and 5 bases from J, with 7 bases between. The CDR3 length is 12 residues. The CDR3 coding sequence is TGTGCCTGGAGTGTAAAAGGGGAGACCCAGTACTTC. Translating it yields CAWSVKGETQYF. The complete variable domain, with remaining parts taken from reference TRBV30 and TRBJ2-5, reads SQTIHQWPATLVQPVGSPLSLECTVEGTSNPNLYWYRQAAGRGLQLLFYSVGIGQISSEVPQNLSASRPQDRQFILSSKKLLLSDSGFYLCAWSVKGETQYFGPGTRLLVL.

The chain employs TRBV18 and TRBJ1-2, with 8 bases lining up with TRBD1. V shed 2 bases and J 2 bases; nucleotides not matched to a gene: 4. The CDR3 length is 15 residues. Germline assignment: CDR1 KGHSH and CDR2 LQKENI. The CDR3, as DNA: TGTGCCAGCTCACCAGGTCGACAGGGGAACTATGGCTACACCTTC. Translated: CASSPGRQGNYGYTF.

The chain carries TRBV6-6 and TRBJ1-2; D unclear. V lost 6 bases and J 8 bases, leaving 10 bases between the germline ends. CDR1 and CDR2 (germline): MNHNY, SVGAGI (reference sequence). This CDR3 spans 11 amino acids. The CDR3, as DNA: TGTGCCAGCAGCTTCGACCAGGGCTACACCTTC. It specifies CASSFDQGYTF.